This TCR beta chain was sequenced for a study of neurological immune-mediated disorders. Time point given: longitudinal time-point 2. The unsorted libraries were generated from a total of 2 million PBMCs, which had been stored in RNAlater at -80 C. Comments on this clonotype: A much larger clone is a single base away; this may be a read error.

Germline-derived CDR1 and CDR2 are SGDLS and YYNGEE. CDR3 size: 15 residues. V dropped 3 bases and J dropped 4 bases, with 16 bases sitting between them. TCRdb analysed the 5' RACE reads with MiXCR anew, one entry per CDR3 protein. The table includes approximately 89,000 distinct CDR3 sequences, roughly 13% detected once. The receptor was derived from a female donor with HTLV-1-associated myelopathy (HAM/TSP). The chain joins TRBV9 to TRBJ1-2, with D possibly being TRBD1 (5 bases). Source material: PBMCs. The DNA of the CDR3 is TGTGCCAGCAGCGCGCCCTCGACAGAGCTCTATGGCTACACCTTC. Amino acid sequence: CASSAPSTELYGYTF.